This TCR beta chain derives from a study of blood T cell repertoires in COVID-19. As for the study in general: From the United States, Italy and Spain came samples of acute and convalescent COVID-19.

Everyone who took part was 18 to 89 years old, and they came from about 25 US areas. Participant-reported clinical history was the basis for cohort assignment. Shortly before study entry, within 2 weeks, exposed participants had met a COVID-19 case. Here immunoSEQ multiplex PCR was the method, and the copy in TCRdb shows in-frame clones only, minus some. The sample lists 220,000 or so clones; about nine tenths were seen once. Germline assignment: CDR1 SGHVS and CDR2 FNYEAQ. Trimming took 1 base from V and 2 from J; bases not matched to a gene: 5. This CDR3 comprises 17 residues. V usage is TRBV7-6 and J usage is TRBJ2-5; 12 positions agree with TRBD2. The sequence was obtained from a man in his forties or fifties who had been exposed to COVID-19. The sequencing input was PBMCs or T cells enriched from blood (not recorded which). CDR3 nucleotides: TGTGCCAGCAGCTTAGTCGGGACTAGCGGGCCTCAAGAGACCCAGTACTTC. This gives the protein CASSLVGTSGPQETQYF.